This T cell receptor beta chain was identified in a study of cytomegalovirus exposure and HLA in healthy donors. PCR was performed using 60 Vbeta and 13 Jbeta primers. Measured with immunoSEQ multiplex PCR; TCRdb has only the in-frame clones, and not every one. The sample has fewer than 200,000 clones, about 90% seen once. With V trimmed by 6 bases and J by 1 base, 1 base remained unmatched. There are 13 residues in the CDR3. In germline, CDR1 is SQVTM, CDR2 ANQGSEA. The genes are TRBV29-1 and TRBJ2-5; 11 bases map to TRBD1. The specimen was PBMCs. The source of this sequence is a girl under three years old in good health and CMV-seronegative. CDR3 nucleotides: TGCAGCGTCGGACAGGGGGCCCAAGAGACCCAGTACTTC. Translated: CSVGQGAQETQYF.